The sequence of this T cell receptor (beta chain) was determined in a study of technical replicates of blood from a handful of donors. Germline values: CDR1 MGHRA, CDR2 YSYEKL. The CDR3 has 14 amino acids. V was shortened by 0 bases and J by 2 bases, with 8 bases between the two germline ends. Profiling relied on immunoSEQ multiplex PCR, and the TCRdb table lists in-frame clones only, not all of them. This table has tens of thousands of clones, approximately 91% appearing once. The gene calls are TRBV4-1 and TRBJ2-7; D ambiguous. This TCR was sampled from a human donor in good health. Some clones in this sample may be carry-over from other donors' samples. Sample: T cells isolated from PBMCs. The CDR3 DNA reads TGCGCCAGCAGCCAAGATCGTACTACCTACGAGCAGTACTTC. This encodes CASSQDRTTYEQYF.